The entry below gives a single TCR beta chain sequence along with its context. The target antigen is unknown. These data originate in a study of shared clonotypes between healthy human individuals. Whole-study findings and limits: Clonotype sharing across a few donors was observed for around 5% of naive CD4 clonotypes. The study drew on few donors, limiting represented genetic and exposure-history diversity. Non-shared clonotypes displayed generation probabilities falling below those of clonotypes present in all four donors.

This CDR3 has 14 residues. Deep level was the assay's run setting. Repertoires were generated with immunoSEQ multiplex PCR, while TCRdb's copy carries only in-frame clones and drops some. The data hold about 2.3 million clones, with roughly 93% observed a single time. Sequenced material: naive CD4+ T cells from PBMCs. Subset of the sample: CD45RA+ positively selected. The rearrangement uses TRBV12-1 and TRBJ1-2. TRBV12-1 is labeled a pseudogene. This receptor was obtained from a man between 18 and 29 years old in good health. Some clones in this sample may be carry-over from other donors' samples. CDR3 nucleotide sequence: TGTGCCAGCGGACGATTTTACCTAAAGGGTGGCTACACCTTC. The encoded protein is CASGRFYLKGGYTF.